This T cell receptor beta chain was obtained from a study of cytomegalovirus exposure and HLA in healthy donors. General study findings and limits: An analysis was carried out later, and it reportedly showed fewer N-insertions in an Asian-associated ancestry cluster than the 666-donor mean.

The CDR3 length is 13 residues. Trimming removed 10 bases from V and 5 bases from J, with 17 bases in between. Germline V lookup: CDR1 MNHEY, CDR2 SMNVEV (reference sequence). 60 Vbeta and 13 Jbeta primers were used in PCR. Source study methods: Later, 65 million to 90 million unique TCR beta chains were counted in an analysis, and some 11 million of them were shared. Measured with immunoSEQ multiplex PCR; TCRdb has only the in-frame clones, and not every one. The V and J calls and clone size are taken from that table; D and trimming were inferred from the DNA. Of approximately 190,000 clones listed, over 70% are singletons. The table lists this clone with a few counts. Its cognate antigen is unknown.

The source material was PBMCs. This receptor was taken from a man aged 50 to 59 in good health and CMV-seronegative. The chain links TRBV27 to TRBJ1-2; D not certain. The CDR3 DNA is TGTGCCACCACAGAGGGTCCGGGATATGGCTACACCTTC. It codes for CATTEGPGYGYTF.